Presented here are 19 T cell receptor beta chains from one specimen sequenced in a study of cytomegalovirus exposure and HLA in healthy donors. PCR amplification relied on 60 Vbeta primers (plus 13 Jbeta primers). Sequencing used immunoSEQ multiplex PCR; TCRdb keeps in-frame clones, though not all of them. The sample yields about 160,000 clones, around 79% seen once. The sample consisted of PBMCs. These receptors were obtained from a woman between 50 and 59 years old in good health and CMV-seropositive.

The CDR3 DNA follows: TGTGCCAGCAGATCCGGGACAGGGATCACCGGGGAGCTGTTTTTT. Translation gives CASRSGTGITGELFF. The genes are TRBV6-5 and TRBJ2-2; 9 bases match TRBD1. CDR1 and CDR2 (germline): MNHEY, SVGAGI. The CDR3 is 15 residues long. V shed 6 bases and J 4 bases; nucleotides not matched to a gene: 6.

The rearrangement joins TRBV27 to TRBJ1-1; D ambiguous. V was cut by 1 base and J by 1 base, with 4 bases left in between. Germline-derived CDR1 and CDR2 are MNHEY and SMNVEV (reference sequence). This CDR3 contains 13 residues. This chain's CDR3 is CASSLFRNTEAFF. CDR3 nucleotide sequence: TGTGCCAGCAGTTTATTTCGGAACACTGAAGCTTTCTTT.

V and J are TRBV5-1 and TRBJ2-1; TRBD1 aligns across 8 bases. Per the germline V gene, CDR1 is SGHRS and CDR2 is YFSETQ. This CDR3 region has 16 residues. The ends lost 1 base at V and 7 bases at J; junction bases unmatched: 10. In nucleotides, the CDR3 is TGCGCCAGCAGCTTGTTAGTCGGGACAGGCCAAAATGAGCAGTTCTTC. Translated, it gives CASSLLVGTGQNEQFF.

V usage is TRBV11-3 and J usage is TRBJ1-1; no definite D call. CDR3 length: 15 amino acids. Trimming took off 5 bases at V and 7 bases at J, with 20 bases between the two ends. CDR1 is SGHNT, CDR2 YENEEA, per germline. The CDR3 DNA is TGTGCCAGCAGCCTCGCCGGGAGGCCCCCCGATGAAGCTTTCTTT. The encoded protein is CASSLAGRPPDEAFF.

This chain links TRBV9 with TRBJ1-3, with 8 bases fitting TRBD1. The CDR3 loop spans 16 amino acids. Trimming took 10 bases from V and 2 from J; bases not matched to a gene: 14. Germline loops: CDR1 SGDLS, CDR2 YYNGEE. The CDR3 loop is CAPGGGATGAGNTIYF. The CDR3 region has the DNA TGTGCCCCTGGAGGGGGGGCGACAGGGGCTGGAAACACCATATATTTT.

The sample holds one count of this clone. This chain uses TRBV30 with TRBJ2-2; 9 positions match TRBD1. Per germline, CDR1 GTSNPN and CDR2 SVGIG (reference sequence). The CDR3 sequence is 15 residues long. The J segment lost 4 bases and the V segment lost 1 base, leaving 4 bases of the junction unmatched. CDR3 region: CAWSGTGGLTGELFF. In DNA, the CDR3 is TGTGCCTGGAGTGGTACAGGGGGCCTCACCGGGGAGCTGTTTTTT.

Only one count was recorded for this clone. The V and J genes are TRBV5-1 and TRBJ2-3; no definite D call. The V and J ends lost 2 bases and 2 bases respectively, with 3 bases between them. The CDR3 loop spans 12 amino acids. Germline loops: CDR1 SGHRS, CDR2 YFSETQ. The CDR3 DNA is TGCGCCAGCAGCTTCCTCACAGATACGCAGTATTTT. It specifies CASSFLTDTQYF.

Written as DNA, the CDR3 is TGTGCCTGGAGCGTCTTCGGGACAGTCCAAGAGACCCAGTACTTC. Its translation is CAWSVFGTVQETQYF. This sequence joins TRBV30 and TRBJ2-5; 7 bases align to TRBD1. The germline V gene has CDR1 GTSNPN and CDR2 SVGIG (reference sequence). The CDR3 sequence is 15 residues long. J was trimmed by 1 base and V by 3 bases; bases with no gene match: 8.

The chain joins TRBV27 to TRBJ1-1, with 8 bases matching TRBD1. With 2 bases clipped from V and 6 bases from J, the junction kept 8 bases outside the gene matches. Germline lookup yields CDR1 MNHEY and CDR2 SMNVEV (reference sequence). The CDR3 is made up of 15 amino acids. As DNA, the CDR3 is TGTGCCAGCAGTTTAGATGCAGGGGGCTGGGCTGAAGCTTTCTTT. This gives the protein CASSLDAGGWAEAFF.

The chain carries TRBV27 and TRBJ1-1; D not certain. The CDR3 covers 15 residues. Trimming took off 6 bases at V and 0 bases at J, with 14 bases between the two ends. Per the germline V gene, CDR1 is MNHEY and CDR2 is SMNVEV (reference sequence). The CDR3 loop is CASSHGLTLNTEAFF. The CDR3 region has the DNA TGTGCCAGCAGCCACGGGTTAACTCTGAACACTGAAGCTTTCTTT.

This clone was seen only a few times. The chain has TRBV6-5 and TRBJ1-5, with 8 bases lining up with TRBD1. CDR3 size: 14 residues. Trimming cost V 6 bases and J 4 bases; bases outside gene matches: 5. Germline CDR1 reads MNHEY; CDR2 reads SVGAGI. The CDR3 reads CASSRTGRNQPQHF. The DNA of the CDR3 is TGTGCCAGCAGCCGGACAGGGAGGAATCAGCCCCAGCATTTT.

V gene TRBV7-4 combines with J gene TRBJ2-7; TRBD2 matches 15 bases. Germline V gene lookup returns CDR1 SGHVT and CDR2 SQSDAQ. V shed 3 bases and J 1 base; nucleotides not matched to a gene: 10. This CDR3 has 19 residues. The CDR3 bases are TGTGCCAGCAGCTTCTCCCCCGGACTAGCGGGGGGGCCTTCCTACGAGCAGTACTTC. Protein product: CASSFSPGLAGGPSYEQYF.

This clone was found a few times. The chain has TRBV28 and TRBJ2-1; tentative D call: TRBD2 (7 bases). The CDR3 has 18 amino acids. Trimming left V 1 base short and J 5 bases short, with 21 bases between. CDR1 and CDR2 from the germline V gene are MDHEN and SYDVKM. The DNA of the CDR3 is TGTGCCAGCAGTTTATTGGTGGGGGCGGGCGGGAGTAACAATGAGCAGTTCTTC. It yields the protein CASSLLVGAGGSNNEQFF.

The chain recombines TRBV7-2 with TRBJ1-3, with D maybe TRBD1 (5 bases). Looked up from germline, CDR1 is SGHTA and CDR2 is FQGNSA. The length of the CDR3 is 17 residues. The germline V and J ends were trimmed by 5 bases and 0 bases, with 17 bases remaining between them. DNA of the CDR3: TGTGCCAGCAGCCCCGCGGGGCAGGGCTACTCTGGAAACACCATATATTTT. Translated, it gives CASSPAGQGYSGNTIYF.

The V call is TRBV2, the J call TRBJ2-7, with TRBD1 as a possible D gene (5 bases). Germline V lookup: CDR1 SNHLY, CDR2 FYNNEI. Trimming pared 6 bases from V and 3 bases from J, leaving 9 bases between. This CDR3 has 12 amino acids. CDR3 loop: CASRQANYEQYF. CDR3 coding DNA: TGTGCCAGCAGACAGGCCAACTACGAGCAGTACTTC.

The chain joins TRBV5-6 to TRBJ2-3; D gene ambiguous. Germline lookup yields CDR1 SGHDT and CDR2 YYEEEE. This CDR3 comprises 13 residues. Trimming shortened V by 3 bases and J by 6 bases, and 11 bases separated the two germline ends. The CDR3 loop reads CASSSSVRDTQYF. CDR3 DNA sequence: TGTGCCAGCAGCTCGAGTGTACGTGATACGCAGTATTTT.

The gene calls are TRBV2 and TRBJ2-7; TRBD1 agrees at 9 bases. With 4 bases clipped from V and 0 bases from J, the junction kept 7 bases outside the gene matches. The length of the CDR3 is 16 residues. Germline V gene sequence: CDR1 SNHLY, CDR2 FYNNEI. The DNA for the CDR3 is TGTGCCAGCAGTGGAAGGAACAGGGGGCGCTCCTACGAGCAGTACTTC. It specifies CASSGRNRGRSYEQYF.

The chain uses TRBV5-1 and TRBJ1-2; 9 nucleotides align to TRBD1. V lost 4 bases to trimming and J lost 2 bases; unmatched junction nucleotides: 9. CDR3 length equals 16 residues. The germline V gene has CDR1 SGHRS and CDR2 YFSETQ. CDR3 sequence: CASSGRTGALNYGYTF. The CDR3 nucleotides are TGCGCCAGCAGCGGCCGGACAGGGGCGTTAAACTATGGCTACACCTTC.

This clone came up a few times. The chain joins TRBV7-9 to TRBJ2-5, with 10 bases identical to TRBD2. Germline CDR1 SEHNR, CDR2 FQNEAQ (reference sequence). V lost 5 bases, J lost 1 base, and 4 bases stayed unmatched. The CDR3 length is 15 residues. CDR3 sequence: CASSRRTSGQETQYF. The CDR3 bases are TGTGCCAGCAGCCGCAGGACTAGCGGCCAAGAGACCCAGTACTTC. The entire variable domain, with the rest obtained from reference TRBV7-9 and TRBJ2-5, is as follows: DTGVSQNPRHKITKRGQNVTFRCDPISEHNRLYWYRQTLGQGPEFLTYFQNEAQLEKSRLLSDRFSAERPKGSFSTLEIQRTEQGDSAMYLCASSRRTSGQETQYFGPGTRLLVL.